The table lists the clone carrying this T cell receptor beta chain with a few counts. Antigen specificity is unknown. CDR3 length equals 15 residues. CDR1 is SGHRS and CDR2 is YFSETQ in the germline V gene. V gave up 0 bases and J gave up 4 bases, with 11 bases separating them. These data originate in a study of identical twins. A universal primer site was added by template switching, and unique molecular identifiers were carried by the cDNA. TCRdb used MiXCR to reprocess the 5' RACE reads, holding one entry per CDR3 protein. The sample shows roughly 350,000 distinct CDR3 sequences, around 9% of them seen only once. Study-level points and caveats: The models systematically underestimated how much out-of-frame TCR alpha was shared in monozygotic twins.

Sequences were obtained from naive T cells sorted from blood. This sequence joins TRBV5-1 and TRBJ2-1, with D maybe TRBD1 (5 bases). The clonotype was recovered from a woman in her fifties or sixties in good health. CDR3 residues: CASSLGQKSYNEQFF. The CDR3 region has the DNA TGCGCCAGCAGCTTGGGACAGAAATCATACAATGAGCAGTTCTTC.